These T cell receptor beta chains were read from a single sample in a study of T cells after posttransplantation cyclophosphamide. Some clones are missing from TCRdb's copy, which holds only in-frame ones; the method was immunoSEQ multiplex PCR. The sample holds about 2,900 clones, about three fifths seen once. Sequencing was performed on memory CD8+ T cells sorted from blood. The receptors here all came from a woman aged 30 to 39 in good health and a related stem cell transplant donor. CDR3s include the opening cysteine and the closing phenylalanine or tryptophan.

TRBV7-9 CASSLASTGAEAFF
TRBV5-8 CASSLPEGYSYEQYF
TRBV5-4 CASSPTPNTEAFF
TRBV19 CASSPGYTEAFF
TRBV5-1 CASSVGTGGSYEQYF
TRBV7-3 CASSLSSLEAEAFF
TRBV6-1 CASSEASGGATDTQYF
TRBV19 CASRSSSYEQYF
TRBV19 CASSNDRGHMNTEAFF
TRBV4-3 CASSQDLAGGLLDYEQYF
TRBV5-6 CASSPTGSYEQYF
TRBV27 CASSLGMVAPDTQYF
TRBV13 CASSRRVAFGNTIYF
TRBV2 CASSSRQGYNSPLHF
TRBV5-8 CASSLGTGRGTYEQYF
TRBV6-4 CASSDGSGTNEKLFF
TRBV6-4 CASSDHPESSYNEQFF